These 22 T cell receptor beta chains came from one sample sequenced in a study of T cell clonotyping in hematopoietic cell transplantation. The time point: recipient sample about 28 days before transplant, after cytoreduction. Sequencing was performed with immunoSEQ multiplex PCR; in TCRdb, only in-frame clones are kept and a portion is missing. Of roughly 49,000 clones listed, more than 75% are singletons. Here the sequenced sample was peripheral blood mononuclear cells, taken before stem cell transplant. Receptors originate from a man in his 60s with biphenotypic leukemia. Some clones in this sample may be carry-over from other donors' samples.

The V gene is TRBV5-1, the J gene TRBJ1-4, with no clear D. Trimming cost V 0 bases and J 8 bases, with 5 bases left between them. This CDR3 has 12 amino acids. Germline CDR1 reads SGHRS; CDR2 reads YFSETQ. The CDR3 spells CASSLDREKLFF. CDR3 in DNA: TGCGCCAGCAGCTTGGACAGAGAAAAACTGTTTTTT.

This rearrangement joins TRBV27 to TRBJ2-7; TRBD2 matches 7 bases. There are 13 residues in the CDR3. With V trimmed by 2 bases and J by 6 bases, 4 bases remained unmatched. Germline V lookup: CDR1 MNHEY, CDR2 SMNVEV (reference sequence). The CDR3 sequence is CASSLGGGGEQYF. The CDR3 coding sequence is TGTGCCAGCAGTTTAGGGGGGGGTGGCGAGCAGTACTTC.

The V gene is TRBV30, the J gene TRBJ2-6; 7 nucleotides line up with TRBD2. Germline lookup yields CDR1 GTSNPN and CDR2 SVGIG (reference sequence). The V segment lost 8 bases and the J segment 4 bases; nucleotides outside the gene matches: 5. The CDR3 has 13 residues. This chain's CDR3 is CAQREYGANVLTF. The CDR3, as DNA: TGTGCCCAGCGGGAATACGGGGCCAACGTCCTGACTTTC. Looking up the rest from reference TRBV30 and TRBJ2-6 gives the full variable domain: SQTIHQWPATLVQPVGSPLSLECTVEGTSNPNLYWYRQAAGRGLQLLFYSVGIGQISSEVPQNLSASRPQDRQFILSSKKLLLSDSGFYLCAQREYGANVLTFGAGSRLTVL.

V usage is TRBV6-1 and J usage is TRBJ2-2; TRBD2 matches 8 bases. Germline CDR1 and CDR2: MNHNS and SASEGT. The CDR3 contains 14 residues. The ends lost 6 bases at V and 3 bases at J; junction bases unmatched: 3. The CDR3 region is CASRGLVHTGELFF. CDR3 DNA: TGTGCCAGCAGGGGACTAGTCCACACCGGGGAGCTGTTTTTT.

The chain links TRBV27 to TRBJ2-7; D is unresolved. Germline V CDR1 and CDR2: MNHEY, SMNVEV (reference sequence). Trimming shortened V by 5 bases and J by 0 bases, and 11 bases separated the two germline ends. This CDR3 has 14 residues. CDR3 in amino acids: CASSPSPSSYEQYF. CDR3 in DNA: TGTGCCAGCAGTCCTTCCCCCAGCTCCTACGAGCAGTACTTC.

In DNA form, the CDR3 reads TGTGCCAGCAGTACCTGGGGAGTTGGCCGCACCGGGGAGCTGTTTTTT. Translation: CASSTWGVGRTGELFF. V gene TRBV28 combines with J gene TRBJ2-2, with D perhaps matching TRBD2 (5 bases). The CDR3 has 16 residues. Trimming cost V 5 bases and J 4 bases, with 17 bases left between them. CDR1 is MDHEN, CDR2 SYDVKM, per germline.

The chain has TRBV6-6 and TRBJ2-7; D not certain. In germline, CDR1 is MNHNY, CDR2 SVGAGI (reference sequence). This CDR3 is built from 13 residues. Trimming left V 8 bases short and J 6 bases short, with 17 bases between. CDR3 coding DNA: TGTGCCAGCTACCAATCGACTCGTGCCGAGCAGTACTTC. Translated, it gives CASYQSTRAEQYF.

This chain links TRBV28 with TRBJ1-1; 7 bases are a match to TRBD1. The CDR3 covers 11 residues. J lost 10 bases, V lost 8 bases, and 7 bases had no gene match. Germline V CDR1 and CDR2: MDHEN, SYDVKM. The CDR3 region is CASLTGLAAFF. In nucleotides, the CDR3 is TGTGCCAGCCTGACAGGGCTCGCAGCTTTCTTT.

V gene TRBV19 combines with J gene TRBJ2-2; no firm D call. There are 13 residues in the CDR3. Germline lookup yields CDR1 LNHDA and CDR2 SQIVND (reference sequence). V lost 1 base and J 4 bases, leaving 4 bases between the germline ends. The CDR3 sequence: CASSIGTTGELFF. The CDR3 DNA is TGTGCCAGTAGTATAGGGACCACCGGGGAGCTGTTTTTT.

The CDR3 sequence: CAISEGSGRNSEQYF. The CDR3 nucleotides are TGTGCCATCAGTGAAGGGAGCGGGAGGAACTCCGAGCAGTACTTC. This chain links TRBV10-3 with TRBJ2-7, with 9 bases matching TRBD2. Germline CDR1 reads ENHRY; CDR2 reads SYGVKD. The V and J ends lost 3 bases and 6 bases, in that order; junction bases with no gene match: 9. The CDR3 is 15 amino acids.

This chain uses TRBV29-1 with TRBJ2-2; TRBD2 might be the D (6 bases). The CDR3 spans 15 residues. Trimming took off 1 base at V and 6 bases at J, with 15 bases between the two ends. Germline CDR1 reads SQVTM; CDR2 reads ANQGSEA. DNA of the CDR3: TGCAGCGTTGAAGCGCGGGGCATAAGTTCCGGGGAGCTGTTTTTT. Its protein is CSVEARGISSGELFF.

In this sample, this clone turned up once. This chain connects TRBV7-2 to TRBJ1-5; a weak D match, TRBD1 (6 bases). This CDR3 has 14 residues. V was cut by 4 bases and J by 3 bases, with 10 bases left in between. Germline loops: CDR1 SGHTA, CDR2 FQGNSA. Here the CDR3 reads CASSSTGHNQPQHF. CDR3 DNA sequence: TGTGCCAGCAGCTCAACAGGGCACAATCAGCCCCAGCATTTT. The full variable domain, with the rest looked up from reference TRBV7-2 and TRBJ1-5, is GAGVSQSPSNKVTEKGKDVELRCDPISGHTALYWYRQSLGQGLEFLIYFQGNSAPDKSGLPSDRFSAERTGGSVSTLTIQRTQQEDSAVYLCASSSTGHNQPQHFGDGTRLSIL.

CDR3 sequence reads: CASSRDRNQPQHF. CDR3 DNA: TGTGCCAGCAGCCGGGACAGAAATCAGCCCCAGCATTTT. The rearrangement uses TRBV7-2 and TRBJ1-5, with 7 bases that match TRBD1. This CDR3 has 13 residues. Germline V lookup: CDR1 SGHTA, CDR2 FQGNSA. Trimming removed 5 bases from V and 4 bases from J; junction bases left unmatched: 2.

This chain uses TRBV7-8 with TRBJ2-7; tentatively, D is TRBD2 (5 bases). The ends were cut back, 1 base at V and 6 bases at J, with 10 bases in the middle. The CDR3 is 13 amino acids. From germline, CDR1 is SGHVS and CDR2 FQNEAQ. The CDR3 reads CASSLGGSGEQYF. CDR3 bases: TGTGCCAGCAGCTTAGGAGGGAGTGGCGAGCAGTACTTC.

The chain joins TRBV6-1 to TRBJ1-2; possible D gene TRBD1, 5 bases. The V and J ends lost 4 bases and 2 bases respectively, with 8 bases between them. CDR1 is MNHNS, CDR2 SASEGT, per germline. This CDR3 has 13 residues. CDR3 region: CASSGGTNYGYTF. In DNA form, the CDR3 reads TGTGCCAGCAGTGGGGGGACGAACTATGGCTACACCTTC.

The rearrangement joins TRBV28 to TRBJ1-1; D gene uncertain. V was pared by 2 bases and J by 1 base, with 8 bases between. The CDR3 is made up of 14 amino acids. The germline CDR1 and CDR2 sequences are MDHEN and SYDVKM. CDR3 protein: CASSLNEPNTEAFF. In DNA, the CDR3 is TGTGCCAGCAGTTTAAACGAGCCGAACACTGAAGCTTTCTTT. Using reference TRBV28 and TRBJ1-1 for the parts outside the CDR3, the full variable domain is DVKVTQSSRYLVKRTGEKVFLECVQDMDHENMFWYRQDPGLGLRLIYFSYDVKMKEKGDIPEGYSVSREKKERFSLILESASTNQTSMYLCASSLNEPNTEAFFGQGTRLTVV.

This sequence joins TRBV27 and TRBJ1-5; D ambiguous. The CDR3 has 13 amino acids. From germline, CDR1 is MNHEY and CDR2 SMNVEV (reference sequence). V lost 1 base and J 2 bases, leaving 3 bases between the germline ends. CDR3 sequence reads: CASSLWGNQPQHF. CDR3 bases: TGTGCCAGCAGTTTATGGGGCAATCAGCCCCAGCATTTT.

CDR3 loop: CASGTPRGYEQYF. CDR3 bases: TGTGCCAGCGGGACCCCGCGGGGTTACGAGCAGTACTTC. This chain links TRBV6-5 with TRBJ2-7, with D tentatively TRBD2 (6 bases). Germline V gene sequence: CDR1 MNHEY, CDR2 SVGAGI. With 8 bases removed from V and 4 bases from J, the gap between germline ends came to 15 bases. The CDR3 spans 13 residues.

The V call is TRBV9, the J call TRBJ1-2; TRBD1 agrees at 9 bases. Germline V lookup: CDR1 SGDLS, CDR2 YYNGEE. J was trimmed by 1 base and V by 4 bases; bases with no gene match: 2. CDR3 length: 14 residues. The CDR3 nucleotides read TGTGCCAGCAGCACGGGACAGGGTAACTATGGCTACACCTTC. As protein: CASSTGQGNYGYTF.

J is TRBJ1-2 and V is TRBV5-1, with D unresolved. Germline loops: CDR1 SGHRS, CDR2 YFSETQ. V was trimmed by 1 base and J by 0 bases, leaving 4 bases between them. The CDR3 runs 13 residues. The CDR3 sequence: CASSLQTNYGYTF. CDR3 bases: TGCGCCAGCAGCTTGCAGACTAACTATGGCTACACCTTC.

This chain links TRBV5-4 with TRBJ1-1; TRBD1 matches 7 bases. Germline V CDR1 and CDR2: SGHNT, YYREEE (reference sequence). The CDR3 is made up of 13 amino acids. Germline trimming cut 5 bases from V and 2 bases from J; bases unmatched to any gene: 3. The CDR3 protein is CASRGTANTEAFF. In DNA form, the CDR3 reads TGTGCCAGCAGAGGGACAGCCAACACTGAAGCTTTCTTT.

The chain has TRBV30 and TRBJ2-1; 7 bases are a match to TRBD1. This CDR3 spans 13 amino acids. Germline CDR1 is GTSNPN and CDR2 is SVGIG (reference sequence). V dropped 5 bases and J dropped 7; count of bases not matched to a gene: 8. The CDR3 DNA is TGTGCCTGGGCGGACAGGCTACGGAATGAGCAGTTCTTC. This translates into CAWADRLRNEQFF.